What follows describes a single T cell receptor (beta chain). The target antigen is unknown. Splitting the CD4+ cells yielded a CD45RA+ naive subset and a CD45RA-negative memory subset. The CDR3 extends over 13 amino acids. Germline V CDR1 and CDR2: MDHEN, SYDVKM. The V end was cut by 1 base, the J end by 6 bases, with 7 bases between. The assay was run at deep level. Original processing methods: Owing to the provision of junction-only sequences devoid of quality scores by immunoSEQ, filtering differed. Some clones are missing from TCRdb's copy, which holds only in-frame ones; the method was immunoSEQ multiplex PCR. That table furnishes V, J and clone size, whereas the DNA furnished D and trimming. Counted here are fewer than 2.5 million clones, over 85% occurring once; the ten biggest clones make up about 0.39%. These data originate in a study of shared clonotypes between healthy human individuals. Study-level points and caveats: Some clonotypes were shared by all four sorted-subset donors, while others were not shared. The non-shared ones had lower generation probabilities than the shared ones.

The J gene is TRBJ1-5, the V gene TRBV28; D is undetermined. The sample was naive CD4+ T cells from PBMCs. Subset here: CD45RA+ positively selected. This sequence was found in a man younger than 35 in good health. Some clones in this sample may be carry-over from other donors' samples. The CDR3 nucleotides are TGTGCCAGCAGTTTATTCGGGTTTCAGCCCCAGCATTTT. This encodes CASSLFGFQPQHF.